The sequence of this T cell receptor (beta chain) was determined in a study of OX40 agonist ivuxolimab in advanced cancers. Regarding the study as a whole: Not determined was the antigen specificity of the expanded peripheral T cells.

Notes on this clone: The antigen remains unidentified.

Assay: immunoSEQ multiplex PCR; the TCRdb copy retains only in-frame clones and omits some. The table shows about 82,000 clones, with 70% to 90% occurring only once. Germline V gene lookup returns CDR1 SGHDT and CDR2 YYEEEE. Trimming at V came to 4 bases and at J to 7 bases, leaving 7 bases not matched to a gene. This CDR3 is 14 amino acids long. The chain recombines TRBV5-6 with TRBJ1-4; TRBD1 agrees at 7 bases. The material sequenced was CD4+ or CD8+ T cells sorted from blood, taken in a trial of the OX40 agonist ivuxolimab. The clonotype originates from an adult with an advanced solid tumor such as melanoma, head and neck, liver or kidney cancer. The CDR3 bases are TGTGCCAGCAGCCCTTGGACAGGAGGTGAAAAACTGTTTTTT. This translates into CASSPWTGGEKLFF.